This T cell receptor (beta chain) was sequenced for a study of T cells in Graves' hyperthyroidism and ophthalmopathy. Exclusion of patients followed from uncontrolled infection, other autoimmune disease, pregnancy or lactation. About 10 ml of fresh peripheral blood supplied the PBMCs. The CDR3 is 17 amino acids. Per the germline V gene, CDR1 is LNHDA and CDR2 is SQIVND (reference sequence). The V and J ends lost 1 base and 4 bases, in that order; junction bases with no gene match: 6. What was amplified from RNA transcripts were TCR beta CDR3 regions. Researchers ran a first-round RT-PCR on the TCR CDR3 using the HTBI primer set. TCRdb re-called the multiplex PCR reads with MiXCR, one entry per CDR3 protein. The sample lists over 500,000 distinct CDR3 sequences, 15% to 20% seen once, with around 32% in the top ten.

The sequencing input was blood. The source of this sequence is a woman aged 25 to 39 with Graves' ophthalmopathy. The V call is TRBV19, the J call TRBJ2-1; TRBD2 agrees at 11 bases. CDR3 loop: CASSIVASGRPYNEQFF. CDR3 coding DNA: TGTGCCAGTAGTATAGTGGCTAGCGGGAGGCCTTACAATGAGCAGTTCTTC. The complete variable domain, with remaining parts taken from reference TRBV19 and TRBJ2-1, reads DGGITQSPKYLFRKEGQNVTLSCEQNLNHDAMYWYRQDPGQGLRLIYYSQIVNDFQKGDIAEGYSVSREKKESFPLTVTSAQKNPTAFYLCASSIVASGRPYNEQFFGPGTRLTVL.